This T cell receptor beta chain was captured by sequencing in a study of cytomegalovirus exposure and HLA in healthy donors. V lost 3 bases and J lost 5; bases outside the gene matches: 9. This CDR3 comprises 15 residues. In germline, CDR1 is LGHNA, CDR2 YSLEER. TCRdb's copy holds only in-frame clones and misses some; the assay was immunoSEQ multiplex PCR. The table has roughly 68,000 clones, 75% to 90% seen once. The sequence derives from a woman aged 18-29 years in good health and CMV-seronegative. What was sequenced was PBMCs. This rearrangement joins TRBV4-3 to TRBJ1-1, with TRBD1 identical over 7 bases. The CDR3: CASSHDRDSETEAFF. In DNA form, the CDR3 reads TGCGCCAGCAGCCATGACCGGGACAGTGAAACTGAAGCTTTCTTT.